Listed here is a single TCR beta chain. What this receptor recognizes is not known. No qualities accompany the bases; no much larger clone lies one base away. From the cysteine up to the phenylalanine, the CDR3 has a length of 14 residues. Only the CDR3 DNA stays, 42 bases, in frame from base 1. The germline V gene encodes CDR1 LNHDA and CDR2 SQIVND (reference sequence). V drops 6 bases and J drops 6 bases, leaving 17 bases in between. The CDR3 regions of human TCRbeta chains were analyzed by immunosequencing. The paper's processing steps were these. Repertoire TCRs were matched against a reference library of SARS-CoV-2-specific TCRs generated with the MIRA antigen-specificity platform. Breadth was defined as the fraction of unique TCRs that were SARS-CoV-2-associated. Depth was defined as the fraction of total T cells that were SARS-CoV-2-associated. Using the MIRA data, every spike-specific TCR was mapped to the spike region that the TCR reacted to and assigned to either a CD4 or a CD8 class. Log10-transformed breadth and depth values were compared by one-way ANOVA with Sidak's multiple comparisons tests. TCRdb took over this immuneACCESS table, retaining in-frame rearrangements with V and J assigned. Such tables are incomplete; in checked studies, under half of the missing clones stem from an unresolved V gene, and the remainder is unexplained. The V and J calls and the clone size are those of that table, but D and trimming were determined from the DNA. For this sample the table gives roughly 110,000 clones, of which roughly 90% were detected only once. Under 10% of the sample comes from the top ten.

The data were obtained in a study of T cell responses to AZD1222 COVID-19 vaccine (TCRdb year 2021). In the study overall: TCR sequencing was performed for 230 to 250 trial participants, of whom some 200 were given two doses of AZD1222 and 26 were given two doses of MenACWY control vaccine. Trial participants were enrolled into age subgroups of 18-55, 56-69 and 70-plus years, which contained about 150, 28 and 57 TCR-sequenced participants, respectively.

This sample's time point label indicates: about 28 days (+/-7) after the second vaccine dose. AZD1222 recipients whose second dose came at about 4 weeks and those whose second dose came at about 12 weeks were combined into one group, since spike-specific TCR depth and breadth did not differ between the two schedules. The vaccinee samples were drawn from two UK trials, COV001 and COV002, one of which was a single-blind randomized controlled phase 2/3 trial testing AZD1222 (ChAdOx1 nCoV-19) in healthy adults. Trial participant PBMC samples were collected at day 0 and day 28 after the second dose for TCRbeta chain sequencing. What the study reported, not specific to this receptor: After two AZD1222 doses, spike-specific TCR breadth and depth were significantly higher than at day 0 and than in MenACWY recipients. Nearly half of unique spike-specific TCRs reportedly recognized epitopes outside regions mutated in the B.1.351 and B.1.1.7 variants. Most participants were white British and females outnumbered males, and the authors suggested that clonal diversity may have been underestimated. Because no day 14 peak-response samples were available, the repertoires could be characterized only after the peak T cell response. In the small 56-69-year group, the increase in depth fell short of significance, most likely because of low power. Conclusions about previously exposed vaccinees are limited, since just five to seven AZD1222 recipients were seropositive for SARS-CoV-2 at baseline. The vaccine-associated CD4 TCRs covered the entire spike protein, and the dominant responses fell in regions 160-218 and 743-854.

The material sequenced was peripheral blood, taken 28 days after the second AZD1222 dose. The sequence joins TRBV19 to TRBJ1-1; perhaps TRBD1 is the D gene, with 6 bases matching. The TCR was taken from an adult who received the AZD1222 COVID-19 vaccine. CDR3 reads: CASRGADPGAEAFF. The base sequence is TGTGCCAGTAGGGGGGCGGATCCAGGAGCTGAAGCTTTCTTT.